The 17 T cell receptor beta chains presented below share a single source sample, sequenced in a study of shared clonotypes between healthy human individuals. Measured with immunoSEQ multiplex PCR; TCRdb has only the in-frame clones, and not every one. The repertoire consists of some 2,000,000 clones, with 90% to 97% occurring once and the leading ten covering about 0.13%. Material for sequencing was naive CD4+ T cells sorted from blood. Subset defined: CD45RA+ positively selected. Receptors were obtained from a man aged 18-30 years in good health.

J is TRBJ2-3 and V is TRBV18; 7 bases align to TRBD1. The CDR3 sequence is 16 residues long. Looked up from germline, CDR1 is KGHSH and CDR2 is LQKENI. V gave up 2 bases and J gave up 2 bases; unmatched junction bases: 7. The CDR3 nucleotides read TGTGCCAGCTCACCATTGGACAGGCCCCCCACAGATACGCAGTATTTT. This codes for CASSPLDRPPTDTQYF.

This chain joins TRBV5-4 and TRBJ1-5; 9 bases agree with TRBD1. V dropped 3 bases and J dropped 5; count of bases not matched to a gene: 0. From germline, CDR1 is SGHNT and CDR2 YYREEE (reference sequence). The CDR3 is 13 amino acids. The CDR3 nucleotides read TGTGCCAGCAGCTGGGACAGGGATCAGCCCCAGCATTTT. Encoded protein: CASSWDRDQPQHF.

The genes are TRBV2 and TRBJ2-7, with TRBD1 identical over 8 bases. V lost 6 bases, J lost 6 bases, and 13 bases stayed unmatched. CDR1 is SNHLY and CDR2 is FYNNEI in the germline V gene. This CDR3 region has 15 residues. The CDR3 nucleotides read TGTGCCAGCAGCGCCACCGGGACAGGTCGATCCGAGCAGTACTTC. It codes for CASSATGTGRSEQYF.

This sequence joins TRBV27 and TRBJ2-3; D perhaps matches TRBD2 (6 bases). The germline V gene encodes CDR1 MNHEY and CDR2 SMNVEV (reference sequence). With 4 bases removed from V and 1 base from J, the gap between germline ends came to 15 bases. The CDR3 contains 16 residues. CDR3 sequence: CASSSRTTTGTDTQYF. CDR3 nucleotides: TGTGCCAGCAGTTCAAGGACTACAACCGGCACAGATACGCAGTATTTT.

The V call is TRBV6-5, the J call TRBJ1-2; 8 bases agree with TRBD1. Germline V lookup: CDR1 MNHEY, CDR2 SVGAGI. CDR3 size: 15 residues. V lost 1 base, J lost 4 bases, and 5 bases stayed unmatched. CDR3 sequence: CASSYYRTGTYGYTF. The CDR3 bases are TGTGCCAGCAGTTACTACCGGACAGGGACCTATGGCTACACCTTC.

The chain joins TRBV4-1 to TRBJ1-6; D is perhaps TRBD1 (5 bases). V was cut by 8 bases and J by 12 bases, with 23 bases left in between. There are 15 residues in the CDR3. Germline CDR1 MGHRA, CDR2 YSYEKL. This CDR3 is CASRTGRTLGEPLHF. The CDR3 nucleotides read TGCGCCAGCCGAACCGGGAGGACTCTGGGGGAACCCCTCCACTTT.

The chain joins TRBV30 to TRBJ1-6; 9 bases fit TRBD1. This CDR3 contains 14 residues. CDR1 and CDR2 (germline): GTSNPN, SVGIG (reference sequence). Trimming cost V 3 bases and J 8 bases; bases outside gene matches: 5. DNA of the CDR3: TGTGCCTGGAGGATGACAGGGGGGTATTCACCCCTCCACTTT. This encodes CAWRMTGGYSPLHF. The variable domain in full, completed from reference TRBV30 and TRBJ1-6, reads SQTIHQWPATLVQPVGSPLSLECTVEGTSNPNLYWYRQAAGRGLQLLFYSVGIGQISSEVPQNLSASRPQDRQFILSSKKLLLSDSGFYLCAWRMTGGYSPLHFGNGTRLTVT.

The J gene is TRBJ2-2, the V gene TRBV6-5; D tentatively fits TRBD1 or TRBD2 (5 bases each). Trimming took 6 bases from V and 0 from J, leaving 11 bases between them. Germline V lookup: CDR1 MNHEY, CDR2 SVGAGI. CDR3 size: 15 residues. The CDR3 region has the DNA TGTGCCAGCAGGGAGGACACGGCGAACACCGGGGAGCTGTTTTTT. This gives the protein CASREDTANTGELFF.

This clone was counted once. The CDR3 loop reads CASSSGPAFF. CDR3 DNA sequence: TGTGCCAGCAGCTCAGGCCCGGCTTTCTTT. The genes are TRBV7-2 and TRBJ1-1; no definite D call. This CDR3 is built from 10 residues. The germline V gene has CDR1 SGHTA and CDR2 FQGNSA. V was trimmed by 4 bases and J by 11 bases, leaving 8 bases between them. Using reference TRBV7-2 and TRBJ1-1 for the parts outside the CDR3, the full variable domain is GAGVSQSPSNKVTEKGKDVELRCDPISGHTALYWYRQSLGQGLEFLIYFQGNSAPDKSGLPSDRFSAERTGGSVSTLTIQRTQQEDSAVYLCASSSGPAFFGQGTRLTVV.

The V and J genes are TRBV7-8 and TRBJ2-7; 8 positions match TRBD2. CDR3 length: 15 residues. V was clipped by 4 bases and J by 4 bases; unmatched bases: 9. Germline V lookup: CDR1 SGHVS, CDR2 FQNEAQ. The CDR3 DNA reads as TGTGCCAGCAGCTCGGGGGGGCGGCCTACTTACGAGCAGTACTTC. This gives the protein CASSSGGRPTYEQYF.

This chain links TRBV30 with TRBJ1-1, with 7 bases fitting TRBD1. The CDR3 consists of 12 residues. V shed 8 bases and J 1 base; nucleotides not matched to a gene: 4. Germline loops: CDR1 GTSNPN, CDR2 SVGIG (reference sequence). The DNA of the CDR3 is TGTGCCGCCGGGACAGAGAACACTGAAGCTTTCTTT. Translation: CAAGTENTEAFF.

V usage is TRBV30 and J usage is TRBJ2-5; TRBD2 is a possible D gene (8 bases). Per the germline V gene, CDR1 is GTSNPN and CDR2 is SVGIG (reference sequence). The CDR3 consists of 15 residues. V was trimmed by 2 bases and J by 4 bases, leaving 17 bases between them. CDR3 amino acids: CAWSPREGAGETQYF. The DNA of the CDR3 is TGTGCCTGGAGTCCACGGGAGGGGGCCGGAGAGACCCAGTACTTC.

The chain joins TRBV10-3 to TRBJ1-6; maybe TRBD1 (6 bases). Germline assignment: CDR1 ENHRY and CDR2 SYGVKD. V was pared by 4 bases and J by 6 bases, with 16 bases between. The CDR3 length is 16 residues. CDR3 loop: CAISATGRNPNSPLHF. Here the CDR3 DNA reads TGTGCCATCAGTGCAACAGGGAGAAACCCTAATTCACCCCTCCACTTT.

The chain has TRBV5-4 and TRBJ2-1; 12 bases align to TRBD2. This CDR3 has 17 residues. Germline assignment: CDR1 SGHNT and CDR2 YYREEE (reference sequence). With V trimmed by 4 bases and J by 5 bases, 10 bases remained unmatched. This CDR3 is CASSHPSGRGGNNEQFF. In nucleotides, the CDR3 is TGTGCCAGCAGCCATCCTAGCGGGAGGGGGGGGAACAATGAGCAGTTCTTC.

The rearrangement joins TRBV7-2 to TRBJ2-7; D uncertain. V dropped 8 bases and J dropped 3 bases, with 14 bases sitting between them. In germline, CDR1 is SGHTA, CDR2 FQGNSA. The CDR3 covers 13 residues. The CDR3 sequence: CASRISTGYEQYF. DNA of the CDR3: TGTGCCAGCCGGATATCGACGGGCTACGAGCAGTACTTC.

The V gene is TRBV27, the J gene TRBJ2-3, with 7 bases that match TRBD2. CDR1 and CDR2 from the germline V gene are MNHEY and SMNVEV (reference sequence). The trim removed 3 bases at V and 11 bases at J, leaving 2 bases unmatched. The CDR3 has 11 residues. In DNA form, the CDR3 reads TGTGCCAGCAGTTTGGGCGGGAGGCAGTATTTT. Its translation: CASSLGGRQYF.

A single count supports this clone. DNA of the CDR3: TGTGCCAGCAGTTTAACCGTGTCCGCTGAGACCCAGTACTTC. This codes for CASSLTVSAETQYF. The rearrangement joins TRBV7-2 to TRBJ2-5, with no clear D. The CDR3 runs to 14 residues. Germline values: CDR1 SGHTA, CDR2 FQGNSA. V was trimmed by 6 bases and J by 5 bases, leaving 16 bases between them.